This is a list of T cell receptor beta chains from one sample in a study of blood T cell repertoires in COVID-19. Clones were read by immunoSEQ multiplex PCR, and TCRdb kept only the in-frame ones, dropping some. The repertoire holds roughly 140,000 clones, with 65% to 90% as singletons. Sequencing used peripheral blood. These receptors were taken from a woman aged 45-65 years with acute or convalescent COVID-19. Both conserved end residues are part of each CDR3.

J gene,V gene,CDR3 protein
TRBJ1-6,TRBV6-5,CATSGGSNNSPLHF
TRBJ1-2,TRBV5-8,CASSLGVQGLRGYTF
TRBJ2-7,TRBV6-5,CASSSPGLTYEQYF
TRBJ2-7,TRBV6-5,CASSYPGLAGTYEQYF
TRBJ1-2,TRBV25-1,CASSRTGSDRYGYTF
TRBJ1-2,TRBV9,CASSVETGVAYGYTF
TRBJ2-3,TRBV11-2,CASSLSGEVVADTQYF
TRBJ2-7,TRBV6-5,CASSPGLGSRYEQYF
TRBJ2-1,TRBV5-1,CASTDSSGIYNEQFF
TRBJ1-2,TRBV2,CASSGQRGYGYTF
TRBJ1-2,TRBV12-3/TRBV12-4,CASRQGYYGYTF
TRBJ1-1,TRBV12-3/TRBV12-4,CASSFNGNTEAFF
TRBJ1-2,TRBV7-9,CASSPWDSHPYGYTF
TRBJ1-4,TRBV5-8,CATQKLGGNNEKLFF
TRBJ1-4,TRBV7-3,CASSRGGTNEKLFF
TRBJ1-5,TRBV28,CASSFRTVVGRHNQPQHF
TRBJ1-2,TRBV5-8,CASSLSSNYGYTF
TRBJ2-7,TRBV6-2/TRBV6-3,CASSSGGPPSYEQYF
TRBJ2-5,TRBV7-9,CASSYRQGTETQYF
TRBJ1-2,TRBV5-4,CASSFDGHNYGYTF
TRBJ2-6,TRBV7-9,CASSFGGQGPSLVANVLTF
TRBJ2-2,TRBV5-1,CASSSQPPGELFF
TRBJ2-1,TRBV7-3,CASSLTVVSSYNEQFF
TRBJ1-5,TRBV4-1,CASSQGGTGDQPQHF
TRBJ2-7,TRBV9,CASSVDGGTVGYEQYF
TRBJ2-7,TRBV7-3,CASSSDTWSEQYF
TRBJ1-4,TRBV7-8,CASSRAGTNEKLFF
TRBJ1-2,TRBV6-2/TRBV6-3,CASSGHTGQGPYGYTF
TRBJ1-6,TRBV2,CASSGDFNSPLHF
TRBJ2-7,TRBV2,CASSQGTGYEQYF
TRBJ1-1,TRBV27,CASSSTGLGPEAFF
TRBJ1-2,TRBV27,CASSLGTGVGYTF
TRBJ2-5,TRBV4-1,CASSRVFRGRGETQYF
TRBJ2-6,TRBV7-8,CASSYTRTGGVEANVLTF
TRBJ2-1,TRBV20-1,CSASSGLAIHNEQFF
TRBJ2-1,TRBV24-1,CATSGGSYNEQFF
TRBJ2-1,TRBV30,CAWSVSSGHYNEQFF
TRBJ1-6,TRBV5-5,CASSSTGTGSSSSYNSPLHF
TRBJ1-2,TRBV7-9,CASSSRDGHYGYTF
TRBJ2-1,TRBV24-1,CATSDSPGQGVNEQFF
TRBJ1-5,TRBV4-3,CASSQVETGGAGQPQHF
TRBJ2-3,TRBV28,CASTSRLRTDTQYF
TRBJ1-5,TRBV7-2,CASSSWTGEQPQHF
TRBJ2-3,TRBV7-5,CARSLAQRAGVGTDTQYF
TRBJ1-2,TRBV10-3,CAIRGTGYHSNYGYTF
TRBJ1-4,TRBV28,CASSPSGVANVNEKLFF
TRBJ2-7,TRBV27,CASSFRGPSYEQYF
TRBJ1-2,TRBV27,CASAGGGANYGYTF
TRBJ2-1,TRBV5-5,CASSTGLAGRNEQFF
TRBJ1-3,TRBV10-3,CAISDLGQGQDTIYF
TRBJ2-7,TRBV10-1,CASSPSGGGTYEQYF
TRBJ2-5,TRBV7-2,CASSLGARQETQYF
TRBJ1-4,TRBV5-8,CASSLVFGSEKLFF
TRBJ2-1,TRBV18,CASSEKTSGTSESSYNEQFF
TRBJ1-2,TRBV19,CASSTQTAVYGYTF
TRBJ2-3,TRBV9,CASSVDDGGTTDTQYF
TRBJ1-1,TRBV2,CASDPGTMNTEAFF
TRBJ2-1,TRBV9,CASSVAPTSNEQFF
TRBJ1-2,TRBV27,CASSPAGGINYGYTF